This TCR beta chain was obtained from a study of cytotoxic CD8 clonotypes in ibrutinib-treated CLL. Overall study context: Included were approximately 10 relapsed/refractory and over 14 treatment-naive patients, of whom fewer than 18 were IGHV unmutated.

Investigators sourced approximately 2 micrograms of genomic DNA from cryopreserved PBMCs for TCR beta libraries. The CDR3 is 13 residues long. The V gene lost 5 bases and the J gene lost 10 bases, with 17 bases spanning the gap. The germline V gene encodes CDR1 SGHTA and CDR2 FQGNSA. With sequencing, the targeted depth ranged from 1 in 200,000 to 1 in 1 million T cells. Sequencing used immunoSEQ multiplex PCR; TCRdb keeps in-frame clones, though not all of them. The sample carries 150,000 or so clones, around 77% recorded once. The input for sequencing was PBMCs, taken after 12 months of ibrutinib treatment. This receptor was taken from a human donor with chronic lymphocytic leukemia. The chain joins TRBV7-2 to TRBJ1-1; D not resolved. The CDR3 is CASSSSFGKGAFF. The CDR3 region has the DNA TGTGCCAGCAGCAGCTCCTTTGGGAAGGGAGCTTTCTTT.